The 26 T cell receptor beta chains in this list originate from one sample, sequenced in a study of T cells in Graves' hyperthyroidism and ophthalmopathy. Amplification of TCR beta CDR3 regions was performed using RNA transcripts as template. HTBI primers drove first-round RT-PCR of the TCR CDR3. In TCRdb, the multiplex PCR reads were re-called with MiXCR into one record per CDR3 protein. The data hold approximately 740,000 distinct CDR3 sequences, with 12% to 15% observed a single time. Specimen: blood. These receptors were collected from a woman aged 18-30 years with Graves' hyperthyroidism.

This clonotype appeared a few times. The chain employs TRBV4-2 and TRBJ2-7; 12 positions match TRBD2. V lost 1 base, J lost 7 bases, and 5 bases stayed unmatched. CDR1 LGHNA and CDR2 YNFKEQ come from the germline V gene. This CDR3 has 15 residues. CDR3 residues: CASSQVWTSGIEQYF. The CDR3 DNA reads as TGTGCCAGCAGCCAAGTTTGGACTAGCGGGATTGAGCAGTACTTC.

The genes are TRBV24-1 and TRBJ2-5, with no clear D. V was shortened by 4 bases and J by 3 bases, with 5 bases between the two germline ends. The CDR3 length is 12 residues. Germline V gene lookup returns CDR1 KGHDR and CDR2 SFDVKD. As DNA, the CDR3 is TGTGCCACCAGTGAGGCGGAAGAGACCCAGTACTTC. Translating gives CATSEAEETQYF.

In its sample, this clonotype was seen many times. The V and J genes are TRBV28 and TRBJ2-7, with D unclear. V was shortened by 3 bases and J by 3 bases, with 18 bases between the two germline ends. CDR1 MDHEN and CDR2 SYDVKM come from the germline V gene. This CDR3 has 16 residues. The CDR3 bases are TGTGCCAGCAGTTTTATATATGCAGGCTCCAACTACGAGCAGTACTTC. Translation: CASSFIYAGSNYEQYF.

To note about this clonotype: Possible read error: a much larger clone is one base away. CDR3 sequence (DNA): TGTGCCTGGATTGAGGCTGAAGCTCTCTTT. It specifies CAWIEAEALF. V gene TRBV30 combines with J gene TRBJ1-1; D unresolved. CDR1 is GTSNPN and CDR2 is SVGIG in the germline V gene (reference sequence). The CDR3 covers 10 residues.

This clonotype showed up many times. The rearrangement joins TRBV11-2 to TRBJ1-1; D gene ambiguous. V was pared by 4 bases and J by 0 bases, with 15 bases between. CDR1 is SGHAT and CDR2 is FQNNGV in the germline V gene. This CDR3 comprises 16 residues. This chain's CDR3 is CASSYSGLRVNTEAFF. The CDR3 coding sequence is TGTGCCAGCAGCTATTCGGGCTTACGAGTGAACACTGAAGCTTTCTTT.

This clonotype came up many times. The J gene is TRBJ2-7, the V gene TRBV4-1; D uncertain. The germline V gene has CDR1 MGHRA and CDR2 YSYEKL. The CDR3 has 16 amino acids. The V end was cut by 1 base, the J end by 2 bases, with 15 bases between. In DNA, the CDR3 is TGCGCCAGCAGCCAAGTTGTGGGCCGCGGAACCTACGAGCAGTACTTC. Its protein product is CASSQVVGRGTYEQYF.

This clonotype occurred many times. The chain links TRBV7-2 to TRBJ2-1; no firm D call. Germline assignment: CDR1 SGHTA and CDR2 FQGNSA. V lost 1 base, J lost 10 bases, and 8 bases lay in between. CDR3 length equals 12 residues. The CDR3 nucleotides are TGTGCCAGCAGCTTAGTGCCCAAAGAGCAGTTCTTC. It codes for CASSLVPKEQFF.

The table lists this clonotype with a few counts. The chain carries TRBV2 and TRBJ2-1; TRBD2 matches 9 bases. The CDR3 has 15 residues. V was clipped by 5 bases and J by 9 bases; unmatched bases: 11. Germline values: CDR1 SNHLY, CDR2 FYNNEI. CDR3 protein: CASSRWGREGAEQFF. The CDR3 DNA reads as TGTGCCAGCAGTCGCTGGGGGCGGGAGGGGGCTGAGCAGTTCTTC.

This clonotype was observed at least ten times. This chain joins TRBV18 and TRBJ2-3; D call uncertain. Germline CDR1 is KGHSH and CDR2 is LQKENI. Trimming took 4 bases from V and 2 from J, leaving 7 bases between them. The CDR3 contains 13 residues. CDR3 protein: CASSRSDTDTQYF. The CDR3 DNA reads TGTGCCAGCTCACGGTCTGACACAGATACGCAGTATTTT.

This clonotype was seen ten or more times. This chain uses TRBV11-2 with TRBJ2-7; 8 positions agree with TRBD1. The CDR3 sequence is 14 residues long. Germline V gene lookup returns CDR1 SGHAT and CDR2 FQNNGV. After removal of 1 base from V and 6 bases from J, the junction contained 5 bases not matched to a gene. CDR3 DNA sequence: TGTGCCAGCAGCTTAGGGACAGGGTCGGCCGAGCAGTACTTC. Amino acids: CASSLGTGSAEQYF.

This clonotype was seen a handful of times. The CDR3 DNA is TGTGCCAGCAGCACCTGGGGCGAAGAGACCCAGTACTTC. It translates to CASSTWGEETQYF. The chain links TRBV7-2 to TRBJ2-5; tentatively, D is TRBD1 (5 bases). CDR3 length: 13 residues. Between the trimmed V and J ends, which lost 5 bases and 3 bases, there was a span of 10 bases. CDR1 and CDR2 (germline): SGHTA, FQGNSA.

This chain uses TRBV5-1 with TRBJ1-5, with 7 bases that match TRBD1. J lost 1 base, V lost 4 bases, and 8 bases had no gene match. Germline V gene data show CDR1 as SGHRS and CDR2 as YFSETQ. This CDR3 has 16 residues. The DNA of the CDR3 is TGCGCCAGCAGCCCCGGGACAGCCAGCAGCAATCAGCCCCAGCATTTT. Its translation: CASSPGTASSNQPQHF.

The table lists this clonotype with many counts. This chain uses TRBV11-3 with TRBJ2-1; 11 positions agree with TRBD2. The J segment lost 1 base and the V segment lost 3 bases, leaving 2 bases of the junction unmatched. CDR3 length equals 16 residues. The V gene's germline CDR1 is SGHNT and CDR2 YENEEA. In nucleotides, the CDR3 is TGTGCCAGCAGCTTCCTAGCGGGAGGATCCTACAATGAGCAGTTCTTC. Its protein is CASSFLAGGSYNEQFF.

This clonotype was recorded at least ten times. The V gene is TRBV6-2 or TRBV6-3, the J gene TRBJ2-3; D may be TRBD1 or TRBD2 (5 bases each). CDR1 and CDR2 from the germline V gene are MNHEY and SVGEGT. The CDR3 spans 14 residues. V was pared by 10 bases and J by 5 bases, with 19 bases between. CDR3: CATLGVAGQDTQYF. The CDR3 nucleotides are TGTGCCACCCTGGGGGTCGCAGGGCAAGATACGCAGTATTTT.

The chain has TRBV25-1 and TRBJ2-1; 9 nucleotides align to TRBD1. The CDR3 is 14 residues long. V shed 7 bases, J shed 7 bases, and the junction held 8 bases outside the gene matches. Germline V gene sequence: CDR1 MGHDK, CDR2 SYGVNS. The DNA of the CDR3 is TGTGCCAGCACCCCGGGGACAGGGAGGAATGAGCAGTTCTTC. As protein: CASTPGTGRNEQFF.

The rearrangement joins TRBV14 to TRBJ1-5; no firm D call. V lost 1 base and J 6 bases, leaving 7 bases between the germline ends. Germline CDR1 SGHDN, CDR2 FVKESK. CDR3 size: 13 residues. The CDR3 spells CASSQVSGQPQHF. The CDR3, as DNA: TGTGCCAGCAGCCAAGTCTCTGGTCAGCCCCAGCATTTT.

In its sample, this clonotype was seen many times. The chain has TRBV24-1 and TRBJ2-1; D is uncertain. The germline V gene encodes CDR1 KGHDR and CDR2 SFDVKD. Trimming pared 1 base from V and 8 bases from J, leaving 8 bases between. The CDR3 sequence is 13 residues long. Here the CDR3 DNA reads TGTGCCACCAGTGATTTCAACGCGCATGAGCAGTTCTTC. It is translated as CATSDFNAHEQFF.

This clonotype was seen a handful of times. The CDR3 is CASSLSAGDARSTEADTQYF. CDR3 DNA: TGTGCCAGCAGTTTGTCAGCGGGAGATGCCAGAAGCACAGAAGCAGATACGCAGTATTTT. The genes are TRBV27 and TRBJ2-3, with 8 bases identical to TRBD2. Germline values: CDR1 MNHEY, CDR2 SMNVEV (reference sequence). The CDR3 length is 20 residues. Germline trimming cut 3 bases from V and 4 bases from J; bases unmatched to any gene: 21.

The table lists this clonotype with many counts. The chain joins TRBV12-3 or TRBV12-4 to TRBJ2-1; 10 bases map to TRBD2. The CDR3 covers 14 residues. J gave up 9 bases and V 2 bases, and 4 bases lay outside the gene matches. CDR3: CASSLLAGEAEQFF. The CDR3 DNA sequence: TGTGCCAGCAGTTTACTAGCGGGAGAGGCTGAGCAGTTCTTC.

The table lists this clonotype with many counts. The chain couples TRBV13 to TRBJ2-1; 11 bases align to TRBD2. The germline V gene has CDR1 PRHDT and CDR2 FYEKMQ (reference sequence). The CDR3 spans 15 residues. Losses at the gene ends were 2 bases for V and 8 bases for J; bases not matched to a gene: 5. The CDR3 DNA sequence: TGTGCCAGCAGCTTACGTACTAGCGGGAGCGATGAGCAGTTCTTC. This gives the protein CASSLRTSGSDEQFF.

The J gene is TRBJ2-7, the V gene TRBV7-9; D is ambiguous. Per germline, CDR1 SEHNR and CDR2 FQNEAQ (reference sequence). The germline V and J ends were trimmed by 5 bases and 0 bases, with 14 bases remaining between them. The CDR3 has 15 amino acids. This CDR3 is CASSDRALLSYEQYF. In DNA form, the CDR3 reads TGTGCCAGCAGCGATCGGGCCTTACTCTCCTACGAGCAGTACTTC.

This clonotype appeared a few times. V and J are TRBV13 and TRBJ2-1; 13 bases are a match to TRBD2. CDR3 length equals 15 residues. Germline V gene lookup returns CDR1 PRHDT and CDR2 FYEKMQ (reference sequence). After removal of 5 bases from V and 8 bases from J, the junction contained 6 bases not matched to a gene. CDR3 nucleotides: TGTGCCAGCAGCCTCGGACTAGCGGGAGACTATGAGCAGTTCTTC. Protein product: CASSLGLAGDYEQFF.

The chain links TRBV7-9 to TRBJ2-3; 9 bases are shared with TRBD2. Trimming at V came to 2 bases and at J to 1 base, leaving 28 bases not matched to a gene. The CDR3 runs to 24 residues. CDR1 and CDR2 from the germline V gene are SEHNR and FQNEAQ (reference sequence). The CDR3 region is CASSLYRPPGTDIAGDEGTDTQYF. CDR3 sequence (DNA): TGTGCCAGCAGCTTATATAGACCCCCGGGGACAGACATAGCGGGAGATGAGGGCACAGATACGCAGTATTTT.

Here the CDR3 DNA reads TGTGCCAGCTCACTAACAGGGGGCGTAGACAATGAGCAGTTCTTC. Its translation: CASSLTGGVDNEQFF. V usage is TRBV18 and J usage is TRBJ2-1; 9 bases agree with TRBD1. The CDR3 is made up of 15 amino acids. Germline CDR1 and CDR2: KGHSH and LQKENI. The J segment lost 5 bases and the V segment lost 4 bases, leaving 6 bases of the junction unmatched.

As regards this clonotype: Compared with germline, one end of the junction differs, possibly owing to a read error. CDR3 loop: CATSPGTSGNKYEQLF. The CDR3 region has the DNA TGTGCCACCAGCCCCGGAACTAGCGGGAATAAGTATGAGCAGCTCTTC. The chain carries TRBV15 and TRBJ2-1; TRBD2 matches at 10 bases. The germline V gene has CDR1 LNHNV and CDR2 YYDKDF (reference sequence). This CDR3 has 16 residues.

This clonotype was found many times. The rearrangement links TRBV6-1 to TRBJ1-1; 9 bases are a match to TRBD1. The CDR3 contains 15 residues. Germline V gives CDR1 MNHNS, CDR2 SASEGT. V dropped 4 bases and J dropped 4; count of bases not matched to a gene: 7. CDR3 nucleotide sequence: TGTGCCAGCAGTGGGAGGGGACAGGGAGGCACTGAAGCTTTCTTT. Protein sequence: CASSGRGQGGTEAFF.